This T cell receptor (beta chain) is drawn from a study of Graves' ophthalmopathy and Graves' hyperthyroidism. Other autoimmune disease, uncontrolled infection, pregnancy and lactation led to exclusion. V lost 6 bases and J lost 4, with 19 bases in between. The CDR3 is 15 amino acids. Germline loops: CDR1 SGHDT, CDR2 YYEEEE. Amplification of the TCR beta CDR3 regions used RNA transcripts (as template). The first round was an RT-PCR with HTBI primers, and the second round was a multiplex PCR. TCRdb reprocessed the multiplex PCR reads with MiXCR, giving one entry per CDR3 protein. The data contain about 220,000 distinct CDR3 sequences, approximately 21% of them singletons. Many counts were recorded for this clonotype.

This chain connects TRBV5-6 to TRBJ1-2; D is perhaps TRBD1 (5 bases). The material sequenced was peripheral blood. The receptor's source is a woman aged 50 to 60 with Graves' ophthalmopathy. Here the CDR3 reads CASIRGGGVSYGYTF. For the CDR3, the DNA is TGTGCCAGCATCCGTGGGGGAGGCGTCAGCTATGGCTACACCTTC. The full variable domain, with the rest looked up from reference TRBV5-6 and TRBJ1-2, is DAGVTQSPTHLIKTRGQQVTLRCSPKSGHDTVSWYQQALGQGPQFIFQYYEEEERQRGNFPDRFSGHQFPNYSSELNVNALLLGDSALYLCASIRGGGVSYGYTFGSGTRLTVV.